This is a list of T cell receptor beta chains from one sample in a study of human T cells and chemical hapten exposure. TCRdb re-called the RACE reads through MiXCR, storing one row per CDR3 protein. Counted here are a few hundred thousand distinct CDR3 sequences, over 6% occurring once; the ten biggest clones make up around 6.1%. This specimen consisted of whole blood, obtained in connection with sensitization to the hapten diphenylcyclopropenone (DPC). These receptors all stem from a woman aged 18-35 years with alopecia areata. Some clones in this sample may be carry-over from other donors' samples. CDR3s include the opening cysteine and the closing phenylalanine or tryptophan.

v_gene	j_gene	CDR3aa
TRBV5-6	TRBJ1-1	CASSPEGWSGTKAFF
TRBV6-6	TRBJ2-2	CASRKGANTGELFF
TRBV21-1	TRBJ1-1	CASTKIPGEPEAFF
TRBV6-5	TRBJ1-1	CAVFRGPNTEAFF
TRBV7-2	TRBJ2-2	CASSLRPRTGELFF
TRBV7-2	TRBJ1-1	CASSLAGGTRNTEAFF
TRBV18	TRBJ1-5	CASSPSDNQPQHF
TRBV29-1	TRBJ2-5	CSVEDPLEEAAPTQETQYF
TRBV18	TRBJ1-2	CASSPGGHYGYTF
TRBV20-1	TRBJ1-2	CSASRQLHNYGYTF
TRBV7-2	TRBJ2-2	CASSLEFSGGELFF
TRBV12-5	TRBJ1-2	CASGLVLGRRNYGYTF
TRBV7-2	TRBJ2-3	CASSLAMATAPGADTQYF
TRBV14	TRBJ1-2	CASSQVQGYGYTF
TRBV20-1	TRBJ1-2	CSARGRAELYGYTF
TRBV7-8	TRBJ2-7	CASSLGPPPYEQYF
TRBV6-5	TRBJ2-1	CASVRDRGLNEQFF
TRBV7-9	TRBJ1-2	CASSLGSYGYTF
TRBV7-9	TRBJ1-1	CASSLKGSMNTEAFF
TRBV6-2/TRBV6-3	TRBJ1-5	CASTSSRDRDSLGNQPQHF
TRBV6-1	TRBJ2-7	CASSEQQGVGSYEQYF
TRBV29-1	TRBJ2-3	CSVTTRTSGFTDTQYF
TRBV6-5	TRBJ1-2	CASCNGYGYTF
TRBV6-6	TRBJ1-2	CASSYPFRGQSLHGYTF
TRBV20-1	TRBJ2-1	CSARDAEGASYNEQFF
TRBV28	TRBJ1-3	CASSLRVSGNTIYF
TRBV13	TRBJ1-1	CASSLWTPGTEAFF
TRBV6-1	TRBJ2-2	CASSESADANTGELFF
TRBV20-1	TRBJ1-2	CSARDRGNYGYTF
TRBV9	TRBJ2-3	CASSVAPMNTDTQYF
TRBV14	TRBJ2-1	CASSPMVTGRQFF
TRBV7-9	TRBJ1-4	CASSLRANEKLFF
TRBV6-5	TRBJ1-1	CASSPRVRTTGNTEAFF
TRBV3-1	TRBJ1-3	CASSQDAVSGNTIYF
TRBV11-1	TRBJ1-6	CASSLEDTSSYNSPLHF
TRBV15	TRBJ1-4	CATSREDRETNEKLFF
TRBV4-3	TRBJ2-6	CASSQDYGAISGANVLTF
TRBV18	TRBJ1-6	CASSPEAGGEPSSPLHF
TRBV6-2/TRBV6-3	TRBJ2-7	CANGRGGSYEQYF
TRBV6-6	TRBJ1-5	CASSPGTRVSNQPQHF
TRBV7-2	TRBJ2-5	CASSIHSSGGLGTQYF
TRBV7-2	TRBJ1-5	CASSPQYDQPQHF
TRBV6-5	TRBJ2-7	CASSRGLAGLEYF
TRBV21-1	TRBJ1-1	CASSKGKSTEAFF
TRBV7-8	TRBJ1-1	CASSLKGTEAFF